Below are 20 T cell receptor beta chains sequenced from a single sample in a study of neurological immune-mediated disorders. TCRdb independently ran MiXCR on the 5' RACE reads; one entry per CDR3 protein. The table includes roughly 50,000 distinct CDR3 sequences, approximately 12% detected once. Time point reported: longitudinal time-point 3. The sample comprised PBMCs. The receptors come from a male donor with HTLV-1-associated myelopathy (HAM/TSP).

This clonotype showed up many times. The rearrangement links TRBV20-1 to TRBJ2-3; 9 bases line up with TRBD2. The CDR3 loop spans 15 amino acids. Germline values: CDR1 DFQATT, CDR2 SNEGSKA (reference sequence). V lost 5 bases, J lost 6 bases, and 12 bases stayed unmatched. DNA of the CDR3: TGCAGTGCTGTCAGCGGGGGGATTGCTTCGGATACGCAGTATTTT. Translating it yields CSAVSGGIASDTQYF.

There are many counts of this clonotype. The chain joins TRBV5-5 to TRBJ1-2; 7 nucleotides agree with TRBD1. Per germline, CDR1 SGHKS and CDR2 YYEKEE (reference sequence). The CDR3 runs to 13 residues. V dropped 3 bases and J dropped 3; count of bases not matched to a gene: 2. The CDR3 reads CASSYTGDYGYTF. CDR3 DNA: TGTGCCAGCAGCTATACAGGGGACTATGGCTACACCTTC. The full variable domain, completed using reference TRBV5-5 and TRBJ1-2, is DAGVTQSPTHLIKTRGQQVTLRCSPISGHKSVSWYQQVLGQGPQFIFQYYEKEERGRGNFPDRFSARQFPNYSSELNVNALLLGDSALYLCASSYTGDYGYTFGSGTRLTVV.

This clonotype has a count of ten or more. Sequence at one end of the junction differs from germline and may be a read error. This chain uses TRBV4-1 with TRBJ2-3; 7 positions match TRBD2. The CDR3 has 14 amino acids. CDR1 and CDR2 (germline): MGHRA, YSYEKL. This CDR3 is CASSLGGGTDTQYF. The CDR3 coding sequence is TGTGCCAGCAGCTTGGGGGGGGGCACAGATACGCAGTATTTT.

This clonotype was seen at least ten times. The chain combines TRBV4-3 with TRBJ2-1; D is tentatively TRBD1 or TRBD2 (5 bases each). The germline V gene has CDR1 LGHNA and CDR2 YSLEER. The CDR3 has 16 residues. With 1 base removed from V and 6 bases from J, the gap between germline ends came to 16 bases. The CDR3 DNA reads as TGCGCCAGCAGCCAAGGGGGTTTTGGGGGAAGCAATGAGCAGTTCTTC. Translated: CASSQGGFGGSNEQFF.

This clonotype appeared many times. The V call is TRBV12-3 or TRBV12-4, the J call TRBJ1-6; D remains ambiguous. Trimming shortened V by 6 bases and J by 8 bases, and 17 bases separated the two germline ends. This CDR3 is built from 15 residues. CDR3 coding DNA: TGTGCCAGCAGACCGCTGGGTAGATCGGATTCACCCCTCCACTTT. Residues: CASRPLGRSDSPLHF.

This clonotype was seen at least ten times. V is TRBV7-8 and J is TRBJ2-4; 7 bases agree with TRBD2. The CDR3 runs 14 residues. From germline, CDR1 is SGHVS and CDR2 FQNEAQ. Trimming cost V 4 bases and J 9 bases; bases outside gene matches: 9. The CDR3 sequence: CASSSTTSRSIQYF. The CDR3 bases are TGTGCCAGCAGCTCTACGACTAGCCGTAGCATTCAGTACTTC.

This clonotype occurred many times. The chain has TRBV20-1 and TRBJ1-2; D is undetermined. V lost 1 base to trimming and J lost 1 base, with 10 bases between them. Germline assignment: CDR1 DFQATT and CDR2 SNEGSKA (reference sequence). CDR3 length: 14 amino acids. The CDR3 nucleotides are TGCAGTGCTAGAGTCCCGTTGTATAACTATGGCTACACCTTC. It specifies CSARVPLYNYGYTF.

This clonotype is medium-sized by share. This rearrangement joins TRBV28 to TRBJ2-7, with 9 nucleotides matching TRBD2. This CDR3 region has 16 residues. The V gene's germline CDR1 is MDHEN and CDR2 SYDVKM. The junction had 12 bases not matched to a gene; V was cut back by 6 bases and J by 3 bases. The CDR3 DNA reads TGTGCCAGCAGACCTAGCGGGGCGTCCGAATACTACGAGCAGTACTTC. Protein product: CASRPSGASEYYEQYF.

This clonotype occurred many times. V gene TRBV6-1 combines with J gene TRBJ2-7; D possibly uses TRBD1 or TRBD2 (5 bases each). CDR1 and CDR2 (germline): MNHNS, SASEGT. The CDR3 totals 14 residues. V was trimmed by 7 bases and J by 3 bases, leaving 16 bases between them. In nucleotides, the CDR3 is TGTGCCAGCACGGGAACAAGGGACGGCTACGAGCAGTACTTC. This gives the protein CASTGTRDGYEQYF.

This clonotype was picked up many times. This chain uses TRBV30 with TRBJ2-2; D gene uncertain. V lost 0 bases to trimming and J lost 6 bases, with 11 bases between them. This CDR3 is built from 14 residues. The germline CDR1 and CDR2 sequences are GTSNPN and SVGIG (reference sequence). The DNA of the CDR3 is TGTGCCTGGAGTGTACGCCTTCACGCCGGGGAGCTGTTTTTT. This translates into CAWSVRLHAGELFF.

This clonotype was counted at least ten times. The chain combines TRBV2 with TRBJ2-7; 9 nucleotides align to TRBD2. The CDR3 length is 15 residues. Germline V gene sequence: CDR1 SNHLY, CDR2 FYNNEI. J was trimmed by 4 bases and V by 4 bases; bases with no gene match: 8. The CDR3 nucleotides are TGTGCCAGCAGTGGACTTAGCGGGGGAGTTTACGAGCAGTACTTC. The encoded protein is CASSGLSGGVYEQYF.

This clonotype has more than one count but fewer than ten. The chain links TRBV6-1 to TRBJ2-2; 10 bases match TRBD2. This CDR3 comprises 16 residues. Germline CDR1 is MNHNS and CDR2 is SASEGT. Trimming at V came to 4 bases and at J to 8 bases, leaving 10 bases not matched to a gene. The CDR3 DNA is TGTGCCAGCAGTGCTCGGGCTAGCGGGGGTTTGGGGGAGCTGTTTTTT. This sequence encodes CASSARASGGLGELFF.

This clonotype was recorded many times. J is TRBJ2-7 and V is TRBV29-1, with 8 bases identical to TRBD2. The CDR3 is 14 amino acids. Germline CDR1 and CDR2: SQVTM and ANQGSEA. J lost 7 bases, V lost 0 bases, and 8 bases had no gene match. The CDR3: CSVEDGLAGFEQYF. The CDR3 DNA reads TGCAGCGTTGAAGATGGATTAGCGGGGTTTGAGCAGTACTTC.

The table lists this clonotype with many counts. V usage is TRBV5-1 and J usage is TRBJ1-1, with a weak D call TRBD1 (6 bases). CDR1 is SGHRS and CDR2 is YFSETQ in the germline V gene. V was cut by 4 bases and J by 3 bases, with 25 bases left in between. CDR3 length: 18 amino acids. The CDR3 loop reads CASSRNMGGAGSDTEAFF. The DNA for the CDR3 is TGCGCCAGCAGCCGGAACATGGGGGGCGCCGGATCGGACACTGAAGCTTTCTTT.

This clonotype was seen more than once but under ten times. The chain recombines TRBV3-1 with TRBJ2-1, with D possibly TRBD2 on 6 matching bases. The V end was cut by 0 bases, the J end by 9 bases, with 15 bases between. There are 15 residues in the CDR3. CDR1 is LGHDT and CDR2 is YNNKEL in the germline V gene (reference sequence). CDR3 in amino acids: CASSQDLTSLSEQFF. Written as DNA, the CDR3 is TGTGCCAGCAGCCAAGATTTGACTAGTTTAAGTGAGCAGTTCTTC.

This clonotype was found a few times. The V and J genes are TRBV5-5 and TRBJ1-2; TRBD1 matches 8 bases. Trimming removed 6 bases from V and 8 bases from J; junction bases left unmatched: 12. The CDR3 has 14 residues. In germline, CDR1 is SGHKS, CDR2 YYEKEE (reference sequence). As DNA, the CDR3 is TGTGCCAGCACCCTGACAGGGGAGTTAGTCGGCTACACCTTC. Amino acid sequence: CASTLTGELVGYTF.

This clonotype was counted ten times or more. This chain uses TRBV6-5 with TRBJ1-2, with 12 bases identical to TRBD1. Germline CDR1 is MNHEY and CDR2 is SVGAGI. With 6 bases clipped from V and 4 bases from J, the junction kept 6 bases outside the gene matches. The CDR3 covers 15 residues. CDR3 DNA sequence: TGTGCCAGCAGGGTAGGGACAGGGGGCGGCTATGGCTACACCTTC. This translates into CASRVGTGGGYGYTF.

This clonotype was seen many times. The chain links TRBV28 to TRBJ1-5; D is possibly TRBD1 (5 bases). The V gene's germline CDR1 is MDHEN and CDR2 SYDVKM. This CDR3 has 14 amino acids. V lost 6 bases and J 1 base, leaving 10 bases between the germline ends. The CDR3 here is CASRGGVSNQPQHF. DNA for the CDR3: TGTGCCAGCAGGGGGGGTGTGAGCAATCAGCCCCAGCATTTT. Complete variable domain (other parts from reference TRBV28 and TRBJ1-5): DVKVTQSSRYLVKRTGEKVFLECVQDMDHENMFWYRQDPGLGLRLIYFSYDVKMKEKGDIPEGYSVSREKKERFSLILESASTNQTSMYLCASRGGVSNQPQHFGDGTRLSIL.

A word on this clonotype: Since a much larger clone is just one base distant, this may be a read error. Lacking the conserved final phenylalanine or tryptophan, this CDR3 likely reflects a read error. The V call is TRBV4-1, the J call TRBJ2-1; a possible D gene is TRBD1 (5 bases). V was trimmed by 1 base and J by 3 bases, leaving 10 bases between them. Germline CDR1 and CDR2: MGHRA and YSYEKL. CDR3 length: 15 residues. CDR3 protein: CASSQVSQGYNEQFL. CDR3 bases: TGCGCCAGCAGCCAAGTCTCCCAGGGCTACAATGAGCAGTTCCTC.

In its sample, this clonotype was seen many times. V usage is TRBV10-3 and J usage is TRBJ1-1; D is unresolved. V was pared by 5 bases and J by 3 bases, with 4 bases between. The CDR3 consists of 11 residues. CDR1 ENHRY and CDR2 SYGVKD come from the germline V gene. The CDR3 bases are TGTGCCATCAGTTCCGACACTGAAGCTTTCTTT. It specifies CAISSDTEAFF.